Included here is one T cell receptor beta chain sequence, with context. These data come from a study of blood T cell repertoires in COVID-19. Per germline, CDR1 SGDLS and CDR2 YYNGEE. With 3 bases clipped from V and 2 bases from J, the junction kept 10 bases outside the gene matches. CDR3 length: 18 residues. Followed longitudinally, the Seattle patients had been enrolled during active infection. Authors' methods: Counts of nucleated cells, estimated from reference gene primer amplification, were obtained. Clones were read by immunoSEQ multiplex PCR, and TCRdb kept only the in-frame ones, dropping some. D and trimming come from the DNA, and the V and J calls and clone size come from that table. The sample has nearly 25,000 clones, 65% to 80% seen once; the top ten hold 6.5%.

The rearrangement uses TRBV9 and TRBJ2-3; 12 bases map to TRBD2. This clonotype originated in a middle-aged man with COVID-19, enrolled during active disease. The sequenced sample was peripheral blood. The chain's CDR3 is CASSEAAGTSGYTDTQYF. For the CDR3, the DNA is TGTGCCAGCAGCGAAGCCGCTGGGACTAGCGGGTACACAGATACGCAGTATTTT.